This T cell receptor beta chain stems from a study of T-cell memory formation after mild COVID-19. Across the whole study: TCR clustering was largely donor specific.

This clonotype has only a few counts. TCRdb used MiXCR to reprocess the 5' RACE reads, holding one entry per CDR3 protein. The sample consists of approximately 490,000 distinct CDR3 sequences, around 21% of them appearing once. Trimming took off 6 bases at V and 7 bases at J, with 16 bases between the two ends. The length of the CDR3 is 14 residues. Germline V gene sequence: CDR1 DFQATT, CDR2 SNEGSKA (reference sequence). The TCR comes from an adult woman who had mild COVID-19 (a few samples of this study predate the infection). Cell type and time point are not known. The genes are TRBV20-1 and TRBJ1-6; TRBD1 is a possible D gene (5 bases). Sequenced input: PBMCs or a T cell subset sorted from them (not recorded which). DNA for the CDR3: TGCAGTGCCAGGGACCGTCGGAGGAATTCACCCCTCCACTTT. It translates to CSARDRRRNSPLHF.